This TCR beta chain was observed in a study of molecular identifiers for immune sequencing clone quantification. Study-wide findings and caveats: Effector cells kept over 98% of their molecules in clones above 20 RNA copies, while naive cells kept under 1% there.

In this sample, this clonotype turned up a few times. Its antigen is currently unknown. TCRdb ran MiXCR on the PCR reads and lists one entry per CDR3 protein. Of around 460,000 distinct CDR3 sequences listed, over 20% are singletons. Trimming took off 7 bases at V and 4 bases at J, with 25 bases between the two ends. This CDR3 has 17 amino acids. Per the germline V gene, CDR1 is PRHDT and CDR2 is FYEKMQ (reference sequence). J is TRBJ1-2 and V is TRBV13; D gene uncertain. The TCR was taken from a human donor in good health. Some libraries in this study had Jurkat cell RNA spiked in. Sequencing was performed on naive CD8+ T cells from blood, with Jurkat cell RNA spiked in. The subset here: FACS-sorted CD8+CD4-CCR7+CD45RA+ naive T cells. The CDR3 nucleotides are TGTGCCAGCACTGAAGGTCGGTTTGGGTCTCACGGCTATGGCTACACCTTC. It codes for CASTEGRFGSHGYGYTF.